This T cell receptor beta chain was obtained from a study of spatial heterogeneity in lung cancer. Using its own MiXCR run on the 5' RACE reads, TCRdb lists one record per CDR3 protein. The table lists 110,000 or so distinct CDR3 sequences, approximately 10% of them singletons. With 5 bases clipped from V and 10 bases from J, the junction kept 13 bases outside the gene matches. Germline V gene data show CDR1 as MNHEY and CDR2 as SVGEGT. The CDR3 is made up of 16 amino acids. Time point of the sample: blood at routine non-recurrence follow-up after resection. The sample in question was PBMCs, obtained at follow-up. The rearrangement uses TRBV6-2 or TRBV6-3 and TRBJ2-1, with 11 bases fitting TRBD2. The source is a female donor with early-stage non-small cell lung cancer. The CDR3 DNA sequence: TGTGCCAGCAGTCAATATAGCGGGAGGGACATTAGCGAGCAGTTCTTC. Encoded protein: CASSQYSGRDISEQFF.